This T cell receptor (beta chain) was retrieved from a study of T cells in Graves' hyperthyroidism and ophthalmopathy (dated by TCRdb to about 2019). Context from the whole study: Peripheral blood was collected at initial diagnosis, before any treatment. In more than 5 Graves' hyperthyroidism patients, the study also compared T-cell repertoires from thyroid tissue with T-cell repertoires from blood. The paper describes TCR Vbeta CDR3 sequencing of 130 to 150 peripheral blood samples, made up of approximately 40 ophthalmopathy patients, 70 to 75 hyperthyroidism patients and roughly 17 progressor patients. For training and testing, the 100 or so patients in the discovery cohort were randomly divided in a 7:3 ratio. After blood sampling, hyperthyroidism patients were treated with methimazole at a starting dose of 30 mg daily, and ophthalmopathy patients were treated with high-dose intravenous methylprednisolone. A discovery cohort of about 100 patients, approximately 44 with Graves' ophthalmopathy and about 58 with stable Graves' hyperthyroidism, was used to find distinguishing TCR V-J signatures. Prospective prediction of ophthalmopathy was tested in an independent validation cohort of approximately 18 hyperthyroidism patients and approximately 17 patients who later progressed to ophthalmopathy.

Amplification of TCR beta CDR3 regions was carried out from RNA transcripts. The first round of RT-PCR for the TCR CDR3 was performed with the HTBI primer set and the Qiagen OneStep RT-PCR kit. Libraries were constructed in a second round of multiplex PCR, after which size selection and purification were carried out. Paired-end sequencing of the libraries was performed with 100 bp reads on an Illumina HiSeq2000. The paper's processing steps were these. SOAPnuke was used to process the raw data, removing reads that contained adapters or uncalled bases, had a mean Phred below 15, or lacked an exact match to the constant primer or identifier. COPE v1.2.5 was used to merge the high-quality paired reads, and each unique nucleotide sequence was defined as a clonotype. MiTCR v1.1 was used to align the clonotypes against IMGT TRBV, TRBD and TRBJ reference segments. Only V-J combinations with frequency above 0.0001, covering 99.2% of repertoires, were analysed. A TCS score was defined as the ratio of F50 (clonal expansion) to E x V (chaos), with BLOSUM62-based TCRdist applied between CDR3 peptides within each V-J. Welch's t-statistics and random forest reduced 500 to 550 V-J features to 10 to 15, which were used in a naive Bayes classifier (R e1071). TCRdb redid the processing of the public reads, applying fastp at Q25 and MiXCR, and retained in-frame beta chains. All rows with the same CDR3 protein become a single entry with the most common DNA and genes. V and J calls and clone size were set by TCRdb, not the authors. This sample holds about 410,000 distinct CDR3 sequences; roughly 15% were observed only once. Jointly, the top ten make up about 20% of the sample.

Moderately to severely active disease, a Clinical Activity Score of at least 3, a NOSPECS grade of at least 4, and a duration under 3 months were present in ophthalmopathy patients. Exclusion was applied to patients with uncontrolled infections, other autoimmune diseases, pregnancy or lactation. Diagnoses were established on the basis of clinical symptoms, serum thyroxine and TRAb, thyroid ultrasound, and orbital computed tomography. PBMCs were separated from roughly 10 ml of fresh peripheral blood using Ficoll-Paque density gradient centrifugation. Total RNA was extracted using Trizol reagent, and RNA quality was assessed on an Agilent 2100 Bioanalyzer. The CDR3 measures 16 amino acids from cysteine to phenylalanine. The only DNA kept is the CDR3, 48 bases in frame from the first base. Reading the germline V gene gives CDR1 LGHNA and CDR2 YNFKEQ. V is trimmed back by 4 bases and J by 5 bases, and the junction contains 11 bases that no gene match accounts for.

The study at large found these results: In validation, the model predicted progression to ophthalmopathy with roughly 70% sensitivity and 72% to 85% specificity, a median of 6.5 months before onset. Ophthalmopathy was separated from stable hyperthyroidism by a 13 V-J signature model, with approximately 89% sensitivity and about 81% specificity obtained in cross-validation and 80%/75% obtained in testing. Blood samples also contained most of the expanded thyroid clonotypes (frequency above 0.001), which suggests that blood repertoires may reflect thyroid immune responses. No statistical method was used to fix the sample size in advance, and group allocation was not hidden from the investigators.

With regard to this clonotype: This receptor's antigen is unknown. No much larger clonotype is one base removed from it; base qualities were not supplied.

The TCR sequence derives from a woman younger than 45 with Graves' ophthalmopathy. The V and J segments used are TRBV4-2 and TRBJ2-3; a stretch of 8 junction bases matches TRBD2. The sequenced sample was blood. The CDR3 loop reads CASSPSGGGRGDTQYF. The DNA sequence is given as TGTGCCAGCAGCCCATCCGGGGGGGGACGTGGAGATACGCAGTATTTT.